This entry describes one TCR beta chain. Its target is unknown. This sample is drawn from a study of cytomegalovirus exposure and HLA in healthy donors. Study-level points and caveats: Specific recognition of CMV antigens was confirmed in vitro for a few chains (all CMV-associated).

Germline loops: CDR1 SGHRS, CDR2 YFSETQ. V lost 1 base, J lost 0 bases, and 7 bases lay in between. The CDR3 has 14 residues. 13 Jbeta primers and 60 Vbeta primers were used for the PCR. Repertoires were generated with immunoSEQ multiplex PCR, while TCRdb's copy carries only in-frame clones and drops some. The sample records some 180,000 clones, 82% being singletons. The sequence was obtained from a man aged 40-49 years in good health and CMV-seronegative. The sequenced material came from PBMCs. The chain combines TRBV5-1 with TRBJ1-1; no definite D call. The CDR3 sequence is CASSLSGMNTEAFF. Written as DNA, the CDR3 is TGCGCCAGCAGCTTGTCCGGGATGAACACTGAAGCTTTCTTT.